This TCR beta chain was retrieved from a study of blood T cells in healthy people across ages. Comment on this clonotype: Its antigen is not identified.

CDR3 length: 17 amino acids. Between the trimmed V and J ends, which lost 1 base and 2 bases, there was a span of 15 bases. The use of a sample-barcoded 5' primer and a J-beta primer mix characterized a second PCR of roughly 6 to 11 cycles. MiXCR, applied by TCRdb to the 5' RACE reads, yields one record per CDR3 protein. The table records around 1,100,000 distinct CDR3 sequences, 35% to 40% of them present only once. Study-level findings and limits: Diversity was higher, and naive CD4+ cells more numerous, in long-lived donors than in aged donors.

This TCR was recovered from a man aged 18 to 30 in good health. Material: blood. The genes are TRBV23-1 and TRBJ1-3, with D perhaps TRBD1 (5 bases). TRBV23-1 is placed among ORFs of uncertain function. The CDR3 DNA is TGCGCCAGCAGTCAATTCGGGGAGGGGCATCCTGGAAACACCATATATTTT. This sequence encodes CASSQFGEGHPGNTIYF.